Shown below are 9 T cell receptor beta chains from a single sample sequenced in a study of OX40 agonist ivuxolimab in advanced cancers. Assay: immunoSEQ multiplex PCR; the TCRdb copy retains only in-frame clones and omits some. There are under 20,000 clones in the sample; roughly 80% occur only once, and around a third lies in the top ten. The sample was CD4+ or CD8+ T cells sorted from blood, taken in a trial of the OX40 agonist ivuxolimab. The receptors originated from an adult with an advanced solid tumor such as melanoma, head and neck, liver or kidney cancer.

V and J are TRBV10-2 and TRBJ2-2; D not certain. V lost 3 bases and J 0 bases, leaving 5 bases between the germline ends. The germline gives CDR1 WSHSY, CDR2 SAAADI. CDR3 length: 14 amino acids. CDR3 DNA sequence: TGCGCCAGCAGTGAACATCCGAACACCGGGGAGCTGTTTTTT. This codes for CASSEHPNTGELFF.

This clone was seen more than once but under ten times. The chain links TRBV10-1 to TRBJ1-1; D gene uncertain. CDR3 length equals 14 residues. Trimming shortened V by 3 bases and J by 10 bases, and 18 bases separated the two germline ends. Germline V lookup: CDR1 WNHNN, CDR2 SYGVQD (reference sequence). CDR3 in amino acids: CASSEDLTGERAFF. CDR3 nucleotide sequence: TGCGCCAGCAGTGAAGATTTGACCGGGGAAAGAGCTTTCTTT.

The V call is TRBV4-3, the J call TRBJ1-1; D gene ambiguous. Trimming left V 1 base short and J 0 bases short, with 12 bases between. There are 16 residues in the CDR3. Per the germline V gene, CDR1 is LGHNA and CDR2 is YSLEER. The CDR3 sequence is CASSQAITAMNTEAFF. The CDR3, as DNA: TGCGCCAGCAGCCAAGCCATCACAGCCATGAACACTGAAGCTTTCTTT.

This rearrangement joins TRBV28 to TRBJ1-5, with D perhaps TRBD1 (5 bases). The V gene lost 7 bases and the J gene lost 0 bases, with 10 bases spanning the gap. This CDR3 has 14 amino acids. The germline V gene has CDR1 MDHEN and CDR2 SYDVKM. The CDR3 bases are TGTGCCAGCAAGGGACCTTATAGCAATCAGCCCCAGCATTTT. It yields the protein CASKGPYSNQPQHF.

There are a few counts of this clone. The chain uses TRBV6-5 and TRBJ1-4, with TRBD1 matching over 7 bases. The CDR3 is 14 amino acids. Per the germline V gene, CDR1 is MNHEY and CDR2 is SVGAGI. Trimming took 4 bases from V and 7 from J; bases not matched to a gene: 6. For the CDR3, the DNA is TGTGCCAGCAGTTTTACCGGGACAGTTGAAAAACTGTTTTTT. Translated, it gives CASSFTGTVEKLFF.

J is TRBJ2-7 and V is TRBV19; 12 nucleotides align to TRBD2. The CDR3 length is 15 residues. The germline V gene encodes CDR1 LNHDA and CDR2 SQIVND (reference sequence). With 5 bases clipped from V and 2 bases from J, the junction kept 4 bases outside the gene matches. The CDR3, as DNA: TGTGCCAGTAGTTCTCTAGCGGGAGGGCCCTACGAGCAGTACTTC. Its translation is CASSSLAGGPYEQYF.

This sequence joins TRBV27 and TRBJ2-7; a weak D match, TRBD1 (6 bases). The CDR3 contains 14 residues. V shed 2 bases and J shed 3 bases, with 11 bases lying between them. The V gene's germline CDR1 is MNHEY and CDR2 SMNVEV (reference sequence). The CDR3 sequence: CASSLHRTDYEQYF. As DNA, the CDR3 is TGTGCCAGCAGTTTACATCGGACAGACTACGAGCAGTACTTC.

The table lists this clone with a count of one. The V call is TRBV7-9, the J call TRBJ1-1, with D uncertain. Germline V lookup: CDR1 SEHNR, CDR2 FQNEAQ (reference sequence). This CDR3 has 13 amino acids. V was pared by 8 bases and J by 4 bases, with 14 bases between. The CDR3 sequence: CASLEALSTEAFF. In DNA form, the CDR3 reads TGTGCCAGCTTGGAGGCTTTAAGCACTGAAGCTTTCTTT.

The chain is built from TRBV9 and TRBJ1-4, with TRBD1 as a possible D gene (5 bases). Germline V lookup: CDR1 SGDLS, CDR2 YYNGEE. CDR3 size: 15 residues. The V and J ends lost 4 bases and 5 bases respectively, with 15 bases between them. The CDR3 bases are TGTGCCAGCAGCCCTTGGTCGGGGGACAATGAAAAACTGTTTTTT. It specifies CASSPWSGDNEKLFF.